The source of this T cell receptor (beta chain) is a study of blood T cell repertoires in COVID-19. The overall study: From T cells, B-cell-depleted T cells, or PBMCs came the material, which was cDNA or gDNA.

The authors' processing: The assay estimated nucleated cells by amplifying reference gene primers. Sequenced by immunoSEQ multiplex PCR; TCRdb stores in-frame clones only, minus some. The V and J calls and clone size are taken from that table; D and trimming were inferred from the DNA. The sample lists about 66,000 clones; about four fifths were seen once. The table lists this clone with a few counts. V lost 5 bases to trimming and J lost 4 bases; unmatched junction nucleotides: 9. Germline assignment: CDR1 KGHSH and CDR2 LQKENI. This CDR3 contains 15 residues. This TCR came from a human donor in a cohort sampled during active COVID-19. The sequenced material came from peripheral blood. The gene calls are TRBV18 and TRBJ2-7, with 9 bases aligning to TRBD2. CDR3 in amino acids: CASSTTSGASYEQYF. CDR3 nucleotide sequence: TGTGCCAGCTCAACGACTAGCGGTGCGAGTTACGAGCAGTACTTC.